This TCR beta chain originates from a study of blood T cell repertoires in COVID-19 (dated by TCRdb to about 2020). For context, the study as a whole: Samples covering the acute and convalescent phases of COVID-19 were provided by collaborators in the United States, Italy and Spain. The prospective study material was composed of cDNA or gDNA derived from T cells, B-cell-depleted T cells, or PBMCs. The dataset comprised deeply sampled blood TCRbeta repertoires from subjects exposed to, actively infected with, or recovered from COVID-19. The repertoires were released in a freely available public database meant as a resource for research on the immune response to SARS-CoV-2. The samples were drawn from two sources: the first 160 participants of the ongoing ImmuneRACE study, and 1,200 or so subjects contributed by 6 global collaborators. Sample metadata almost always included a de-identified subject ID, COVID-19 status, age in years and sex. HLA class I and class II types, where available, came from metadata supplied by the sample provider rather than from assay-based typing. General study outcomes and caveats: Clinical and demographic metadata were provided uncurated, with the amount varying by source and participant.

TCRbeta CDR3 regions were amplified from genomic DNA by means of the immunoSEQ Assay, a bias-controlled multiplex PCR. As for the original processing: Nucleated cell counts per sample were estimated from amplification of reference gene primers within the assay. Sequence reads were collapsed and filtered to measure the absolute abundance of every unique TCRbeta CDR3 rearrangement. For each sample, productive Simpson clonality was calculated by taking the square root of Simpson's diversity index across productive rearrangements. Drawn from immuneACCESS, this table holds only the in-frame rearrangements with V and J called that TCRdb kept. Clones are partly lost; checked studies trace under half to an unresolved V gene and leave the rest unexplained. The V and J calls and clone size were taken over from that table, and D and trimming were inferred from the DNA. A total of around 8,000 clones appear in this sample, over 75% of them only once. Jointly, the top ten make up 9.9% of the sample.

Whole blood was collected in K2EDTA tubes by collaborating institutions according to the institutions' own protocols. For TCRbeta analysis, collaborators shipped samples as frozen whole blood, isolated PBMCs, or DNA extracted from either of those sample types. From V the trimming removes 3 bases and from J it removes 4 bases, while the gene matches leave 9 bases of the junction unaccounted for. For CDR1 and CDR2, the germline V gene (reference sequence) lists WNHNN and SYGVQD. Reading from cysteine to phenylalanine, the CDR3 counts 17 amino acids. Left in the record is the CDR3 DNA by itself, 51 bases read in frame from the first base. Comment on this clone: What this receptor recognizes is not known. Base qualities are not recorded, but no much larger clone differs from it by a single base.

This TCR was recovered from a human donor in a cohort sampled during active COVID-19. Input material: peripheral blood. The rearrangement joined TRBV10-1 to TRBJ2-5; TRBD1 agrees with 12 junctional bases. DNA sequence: TGCGCCAGCAGTGAAGACCGGGACAGGGGGCGCGGAGAGACCCAGTACTTC. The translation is CASSEDRDRGRGETQYF.